This T cell receptor beta chain comes out of a study of cytomegalovirus exposure and HLA in healthy donors. General observations from the study: A few CMV-associated chains were confirmed in vitro to be specific for CMV antigens. It was 150 to 200 TCR beta chains that were listed as cytomegalovirus-associated. Reported performance of the classifier showed diagnosis of cytomegalovirus status with high specificity and sensitivity.

Generated by immunoSEQ multiplex PCR, the TCRdb table keeps only in-frame clones and is missing some. The table shows under 150,000 clones, with approximately 90% occurring only once. By sample share, this clone is medium-sized. What it binds is unknown. At the DNA level, this CDR3 is encoded by other sequences in the same sample as well. CDR3 length equals 13 residues. V lost 5 bases and J lost 7; bases outside the gene matches: 5. From germline, CDR1 is WNHNN and CDR2 SYGVQD (reference sequence). Separation from the roughly 680-subject first cohort characterized the approximately 120-subject validation cohort, to which the donors belonged.

The sample taken for sequencing was PBMCs. The clonotype originates from a man between 18 and 29 years old in good health and CMV-seronegative. The gene calls are TRBV10-1 and TRBJ1-5; 7 bases map to TRBD1. The CDR3 here is CASSTGVGQPQHF. CDR3 DNA: TGCGCCAGCAGTACAGGGGTTGGCCAGCCCCAGCATTTT.